This record covers a single T cell receptor beta chain. A much larger clonotype is one base distant, so this may be a read error. The CDR3 contains 15 residues. Germline V gene data show CDR1 as MDHEN and CDR2 as SYDVKM. The time point is: newly diagnosed GD, antithyroid drugs for less than 3 months. Generation of the TCR library employed RNA extracted from PBMCs. This entry is derived from a study of regulatory T cells in long-lasting Graves disease. iRepertoire HTBI primers and Arm-PCR of CDR3 regions built TCR beta libraries. TCRdb used MiXCR to reprocess the multiplex PCR reads, holding one entry per CDR3 protein. The sample carries more than 450,000 distinct CDR3 sequences, approximately 12% recorded once. Another study also made use of these data, one on T cells in Graves' hyperthyroidism and ophthalmopathy. Per that study: HTBI primers drove first-round RT-PCR of the TCR CDR3.

The TCR was taken from a woman in her thirties with Graves disease. This sequence joins TRBV28 and TRBJ1-6; 9 bases are a match to TRBD1. The sequenced sample was peripheral blood mononuclear cells (PBMCs), obtained at new diagnosis, from a patient treated with antithyroid drugs. The CDR3 here is CASSSVDRGNLPLHF. In DNA, the CDR3 is TGTGCCAGCAGTTCCGTGGACAGGGGAAATTTACCCCTCCACTTT. Full variable domain (remainder filled in from reference TRBV28 and TRBJ1-6): DVKVTQSSRYLVKRTGEKVFLECVQDMDHENMFWYRQDPGLGLRLIYFSYDVKMKEKGDIPEGYSVSREKKERFSLILESASTNQTSMYLCASSSVDRGNLPLHFGNGTRLTVT.